This T cell receptor (beta chain) was identified during a study of identical twins. Overall study findings and caveats: Sequences that were beta out-of-frame showed weaker excess twin sharing. Partial confounding of zero-insertion analyses by invariant MAIT and iNKT cells was possible.

It was template switching that added a universal primer site, and there were unique molecular identifiers on the cDNA. TCRdb reprocessed the 5' RACE reads with MiXCR, giving one entry per CDR3 protein. The sample has 400,000 to 550,000 distinct CDR3 sequences, more than 13% seen once; the top ten hold about 0.94%. Trimming stripped 5 bases from V and 0 bases from J, with 12 bases between. The CDR3 totals 14 residues. Germline loops: CDR1 DFQATT, CDR2 SNEGSKA (reference sequence). Concerning this clonotype itself: Its antigen is unknown.

The sample was also linked to a second study, of yellow fever vaccine responses in identical twins.

The material sequenced was CD4+ T cells sorted from blood. This TCR was recovered from a woman aged 18-29 years in good health. J is TRBJ2-3 and V is TRBV20-1, with a weak D call TRBD2 (7 bases). The CDR3 DNA sequence: TGCAGTGCTGGGGGGGCCCTTAGCACAGATACGCAGTATTTT. Translating gives CSAGGALSTDTQYF.